These 3 T cell receptor beta chains were sequenced from one sample in a study of blood T cell repertoires in COVID-19. Libraries were prepared by immunoSEQ multiplex PCR; TCRdb keeps only in-frame clonotypes and omits some of them. The data contain around 100,000 clones, 86% of them seen just once; the ten biggest clones take up about 4.5%. Sequenced material: peripheral blood. The receptors originated from a middle-aged man with acute or convalescent COVID-19.

CDR3 loop: CASSWGQGLGEKLFF. The CDR3 DNA reads TGCGCCAGCAGCTGGGGACAGGGACTGGGTGAAAAACTGTTTTTT. The chain combines TRBV5-1 with TRBJ1-4, with 9 bases matching TRBD1. This CDR3 is built from 15 residues. The germline CDR1 and CDR2 sequences are SGHRS and YFSETQ. V trimming: 3 bases; J trimming: 7 bases; junction bases outside the gene matches: 7.

This chain connects TRBV6-5 to TRBJ1-2; 9 bases map to TRBD1. The CDR3 consists of 13 residues. After removal of 6 bases from V and 6 bases from J, the junction contained 5 bases not matched to a gene. Germline V lookup: CDR1 MNHEY, CDR2 SVGAGI. The CDR3 region has the DNA TGTGCCAGCAGCCAGGGACAGGGTCATGGCTACACCTTC. The encoded protein is CASSQGQGHGYTF.

The J gene is TRBJ1-1, the V gene TRBV6-1; 9 bases align to TRBD1. Per the germline V gene, CDR1 is MNHNS and CDR2 is SASEGT. The CDR3 consists of 17 residues. The trim removed 2 bases at V and 6 bases at J, leaving 13 bases unmatched. Written as DNA, the CDR3 is TGTGCCAGCAGTGAAACAACTCCGGGACAGGGCCAGCCTGAAGCTTTCTTT. This codes for CASSETTPGQGQPEAFF.